The TCR beta chain under discussion was sequenced for a study of control samples from healthy donors and cancer patients. Repertoires were generated with immunoSEQ multiplex PCR, while TCRdb's copy carries only in-frame clones and drops some. The table shows some 64,000 clones, with around 87% occurring only once. Sequencing was carried out using PBMCs. This TCR derives from a woman aged 50 to 60 with head and neck cancer.

As DNA, the CDR3 is TGTGCCAGCAGCTTAGAATATGCGAACACTGAAGCTTTCTTT. Translating it yields CASSLEYANTEAFF. The rearrangement uses TRBV7-8 and TRBJ1-1; D gene ambiguous. Trimming took off 1 base at V and 1 base at J, with 7 bases between the two ends. The CDR3 sequence is 14 residues long. Germline values: CDR1 SGHVS, CDR2 FQNEAQ. Variable domain in full (rest from reference TRBV7-8 and TRBJ1-1): GAGVSQSPRYKVAKRGQDVALRCDPISGHVSLFWYQQALGQGPEFLTYFQNEAQLDKSGLPSDRFFAERPEGSVSTLKIQRTQQEDSAVYLCASSLEYANTEAFFGQGTRLTVV.